The next 11 T cell receptor beta chains were all read from a single sample in a study of control samples from healthy donors and cancer patients. The table came from immunoSEQ multiplex PCR; TCRdb's copy has only in-frame clones and leaves some out. The top ten clones hold about 1.6% of a sample with fewer than 200,000 clones, about 93% of them seen once. The sequencing sample was made of blood. The receptors stem from a man younger than 35 in good health.

V is TRBV3-1 (or the pseudogene TRBV3-2) and J is TRBJ2-4; D gene ambiguous. The germline V gene encodes CDR1 LGHDT and CDR2 YNNKEL (reference sequence). Deletions cut 4 bases from V and 1 base from J, with 17 bases between. The length of the CDR3 is 17 residues. CDR3 DNA: TGTGCCAGCAGCCCCCAGCTGGATATCGGTGCCAAAAACATTCAGTACTTC. Amino acids: CASSPQLDIGAKNIQYF.

As for this clone: At one end, the junction sequence differs from germline, possibly due to a read error. This chain links TRBV24-1 with TRBJ1-2; the match to TRBD1 covers 9 bases. Looked up from germline, CDR1 is KGHDR and CDR2 is SFDVKD. The CDR3 has 16 residues. CDR3 loop: CPTSDTRQGGTYGYTF. The CDR3 DNA reads as TGTCCCACCAGTGATACACGACAGGGGGGGACCTATGGCTACACCTTC.

CDR3 bases: TGTGCCAGCAGCTTAGACTCCAACTTCCCCTACGGGGGGGCCGCCTACAATGAGCAGTTCTTC. Translating gives CASSLDSNFPYGGAAYNEQFF. The chain joins TRBV7-6 to TRBJ2-1, with 8 nucleotides matching TRBD2. The CDR3 is 21 amino acids. Germline trimming cut 1 base from V and 2 bases from J; bases unmatched to any gene: 19. CDR1 is SGHVS and CDR2 is FNYEAQ in the germline V gene.

The J gene is TRBJ2-1, the V gene TRBV5-4; 10 positions agree with TRBD1. From germline, CDR1 is SGHNT and CDR2 YYREEE (reference sequence). J was trimmed by 6 bases and V by 6 bases; bases with no gene match: 9. CDR3 size: 15 residues. CDR3 sequence (DNA): TGTGCCAGCATCGATAGACAGGGGGCAGCCAATGAGCAGTTCTTC. It encodes CASIDRQGAANEQFF.

The chain employs TRBV4-1 and TRBJ1-4, with 7 positions matching TRBD1. CDR1 is MGHRA, CDR2 YSYEKL, per germline. The ends lost 2 bases at V and 4 bases at J; junction bases unmatched: 10. The CDR3 runs to 17 residues. The DNA of the CDR3 is TGCGCCAGCAGCCAACTCCCTGGGACAGCTAATAATGAAAAACTGTTTTTT. It codes for CASSQLPGTANNEKLFF.

The CDR3 nucleotides are TGTGCCAGCAGTTATCTGGCGGGGGGGGCGGATACGCAGTATTTT. Protein sequence: CASSYLAGGADTQYF. The V call is TRBV6-5, the J call TRBJ2-3; 9 nucleotides align to TRBD2. The CDR3 consists of 15 residues. Germline V gene lookup returns CDR1 MNHEY and CDR2 SVGAGI. Losses at the gene ends were 3 bases for V and 6 bases for J; bases not matched to a gene: 7.

The chain employs TRBV15 and TRBJ2-7; 11 positions match TRBD2. The CDR3 sequence is 14 residues long. Germline CDR1 and CDR2: LNHNV and YYDKDF (reference sequence). Losses at the gene ends were 1 base for V and 6 bases for J; bases not matched to a gene: 2. CDR3 DNA: TGTGCCACCAGCAGAGTTAGCGGGGGGGCCGAGCAGTACTTC. This translates into CATSRVSGGAEQYF.

The chain recombines TRBV19 with TRBJ2-1; D not resolved. Germline V gives CDR1 LNHDA, CDR2 SQIVND (reference sequence). This CDR3 spans 12 amino acids. The V end was cut by 4 bases, the J end by 5 bases, with 6 bases between. The CDR3 nucleotides are TGTGCCAGTAGTAGGTTCAACAATGAGCAGTTCTTC. It translates to CASSRFNNEQFF.

The chain joins TRBV5-1 to TRBJ2-3; 10 bases agree with TRBD2. The ends lost 0 bases at V and 4 bases at J; junction bases unmatched: 5. The germline CDR1 and CDR2 sequences are SGHRS and YFSETQ. The CDR3 totals 16 residues. CDR3 loop: CASSLGTSGEADTQYF. Written as DNA, the CDR3 is TGCGCCAGCAGCTTGGGAACTAGCGGGGAGGCAGATACGCAGTATTTT.

This clone was seen a few times. The chain combines TRBV5-4 with TRBJ1-6, with D possibly being TRBD1 (5 bases). The CDR3 loop spans 12 amino acids. Germline lookup yields CDR1 SGHNT and CDR2 YYREEE (reference sequence). Deletions cut 7 bases from V and 6 bases from J, with 8 bases between. CDR3 sequence reads: CASGTVNSPLHF. CDR3 bases: TGTGCCAGCGGGACGGTTAATTCACCCCTCCACTTT.

The V call is TRBV11-2, the J call TRBJ2-5; 13 nucleotides align to TRBD2. CDR1 is SGHAT, CDR2 FQNNGV, per germline. The CDR3 sequence is 18 residues long. Germline trimming cut 1 base from V and 2 bases from J; bases unmatched to any gene: 7. The CDR3, as DNA: TGTGCCAGCAGCTTAGTGGGACTAGCGGGGAGCTCACAAGAGACCCAGTACTTC. Protein: CASSLVGLAGSSQETQYF.